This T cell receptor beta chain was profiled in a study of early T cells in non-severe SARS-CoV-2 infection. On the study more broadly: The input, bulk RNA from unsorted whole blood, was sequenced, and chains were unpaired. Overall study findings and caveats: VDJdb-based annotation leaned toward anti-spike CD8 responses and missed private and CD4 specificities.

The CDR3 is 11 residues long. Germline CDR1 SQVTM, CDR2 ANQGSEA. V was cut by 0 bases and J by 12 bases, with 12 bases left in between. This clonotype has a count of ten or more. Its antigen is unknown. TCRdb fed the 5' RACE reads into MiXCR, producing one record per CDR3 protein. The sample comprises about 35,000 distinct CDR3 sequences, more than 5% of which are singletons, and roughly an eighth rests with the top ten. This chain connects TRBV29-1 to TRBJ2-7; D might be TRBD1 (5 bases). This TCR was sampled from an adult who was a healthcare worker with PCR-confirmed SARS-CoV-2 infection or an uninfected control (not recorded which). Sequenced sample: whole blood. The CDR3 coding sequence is TGCAGCGTTGAAGAACAGGCGACGCGGTACTTC. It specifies CSVEEQATRYF.